What follows describes a single T cell receptor beta chain. Its antigen is unknown. The junction shows a germline mismatch at one end, possibly a read error. This record comes from a study of T cell repertoires in cytomegalovirus infection. Whole-study context: Matching HLA type, along with CMV infection, was indicated by public TCR beta signatures.

Study-level results: Within the response measured ex vivo, HLA-C-restricted CMV-specific TCR beta clonotypes were dominant. Based on cumulative public TCR beta family frequency, carriers of CMV plus the relevant HLA were identified.

From the reads, TCRdb called clonotypes with MiXCR, one entry per CDR3 protein. The sample includes more than 650,000 distinct CDR3 sequences, roughly a third of them seen just once. This TCR came from a human donor in good health (CMV status not recorded). Some clones in this sample may be carry-over from other donors' samples. The specimen was PBMCs.

The CDR3: CASSFPHHHPQHF. The DNA of the CDR3 is TGTGCCAGCAGTTTCCCTCACCATCATCCCCAGCATTTT. The chain is built from TRBV28 and TRBJ1-5; no definite D call. Germline CDR1 is MDHEN and CDR2 is SYDVKM. CDR3 size: 13 residues. The variable domain in full, completed from reference TRBV28 and TRBJ1-5, reads DVKVTQSSRYLVKRTGEKVFLECVQDMDHENMFWYRQDPGLGLRLIYFSYDVKMKEKGDIPEGYSVSREKKERFSLILESASTNQTSMYLCASSFPHHHPQHFGDGTRLSIL.